One and the same sample provided the 28 T cell receptor beta chains below, sequenced in a study of T cell responses to AZD1222 COVID-19 vaccine. TCRdb keeps only in-frame clones here, not all; method: immunoSEQ multiplex PCR. The sample lists about 120,000 clones; 92% were seen once. Specimen: peripheral blood, collected on day 0 of AZD1222 vaccination. Receptors originate from an adult in good health.

In its sample, this clone was seen once. V is TRBV30 and J is TRBJ1-6; D uncertain. Germline loops: CDR1 GTSNPN, CDR2 SVGIG (reference sequence). The CDR3 has 13 residues. V dropped 2 bases and J dropped 8 bases, with 10 bases sitting between them. The DNA of the CDR3 is TGTGCCTGGAGTACCGACGGGTATTCACCCCTCCACTTT. This sequence encodes CAWSTDGYSPLHF.

The V gene is TRBV6-4, the J gene TRBJ1-2, with 8 nucleotides matching TRBD1. CDR3 size: 15 residues. The germline gives CDR1 MRHNA, CDR2 SNTAGT. With V trimmed by 4 bases and J by 6 bases, 10 bases remained unmatched. CDR3 region: CASSATYGQGHGYTF. DNA for the CDR3: TGTGCCAGCAGTGCAACATATGGACAGGGCCATGGCTACACCTTC.

V is TRBV7-9 and J is TRBJ2-7, with a tentative D call TRBD2 (5 bases). This CDR3 is built from 12 residues. Per germline, CDR1 SEHNR and CDR2 FQNEAQ (reference sequence). The germline V and J ends were trimmed by 1 base and 9 bases, with 10 bases remaining between them. The CDR3: CASSLGPSGQYF. CDR3 DNA sequence: TGTGCCAGCAGCTTAGGCCCCAGCGGGCAGTACTTC.

This chain uses TRBV25-1 with TRBJ2-7, with D tentatively TRBD2 (6 bases). Trimming removed 0 bases from V and 6 bases from J, with 21 bases in between. CDR1 and CDR2 (germline): MGHDK, SYGVNS. The CDR3 sequence is 17 residues long. For the CDR3, the DNA is TGTGCCAGCAGTGAATATTTCCCCGGGGGTCCCGGCGGCGAGCAGTACTTC. Translated, it gives CASSEYFPGGPGGEQYF.

As to this clone: Given the absence of the conserved phenylalanine or tryptophan at the CDR3 end, a read error is likely. The DNA is left out, because the CDR3 cannot be placed on it with certainty; the CDR3 is given as TCRdb lists it. The chain has TRBV14 and TRBJ2-7; TRBD2 is the table's D call and was not checked against the DNA. The CDR3 extends over 13 residues, inclusive of both ends. Germline assignment: CDR1 SGHDN and CDR2 FVKESK. CDR3 loop: CASSQTTETSGSS.

The rearrangement uses TRBV7-2 and TRBJ2-1, with TRBD2 identical over 12 bases. The CDR3 has 13 residues. J gave up 14 bases and V 4 bases, and 6 bases lay outside the gene matches. Germline V gives CDR1 SGHTA, CDR2 FQGNSA. CDR3 residues: CASSSLTSGSKFF. The CDR3, as DNA: TGTGCCAGCAGCTCTTTGACTAGCGGGAGTAAGTTCTTC.

This rearrangement joins TRBV29-1 to TRBJ2-7, with D tentatively TRBD1 (6 bases). V was cut by 6 bases and J by 6 bases, with 21 bases left in between. The CDR3 sequence is 14 residues long. Germline loops: CDR1 SQVTM, CDR2 ANQGSEA. The CDR3: CSVVRRDTQGEQYF. Here the CDR3 DNA reads TGCAGCGTCGTACGCCGGGACACCCAGGGCGAGCAGTACTTC.

This chain links TRBV5-4 with TRBJ2-3; D unclear. Trimming removed 0 bases from V and 0 bases from J, with 11 bases in between. Germline assignment: CDR1 SGHNT and CDR2 YYREEE (reference sequence). The CDR3 is 16 residues long. The CDR3 DNA sequence: TGTGCCAGCAGCTTGGCTCCGGACGGGAGCACAGATACGCAGTATTTT. Translation gives CASSLAPDGSTDTQYF.

The rearrangement links TRBV28 to TRBJ1-2; 10 nucleotides align to TRBD1. The CDR3 runs to 15 residues. The J segment lost 4 bases and the V segment lost 6 bases, leaving 8 bases of the junction unmatched. CDR1 is MDHEN, CDR2 SYDVKM, per germline. The CDR3 DNA reads as TGTGCCAGCAGATCCGGGACAGGGGATAGCTATGGCTACACCTTC. It encodes CASRSGTGDSYGYTF.

The chain carries TRBV4-1 and TRBJ1-2; no definite D call. The CDR3 extends over 12 amino acids. V was cut by 1 base and J by 4 bases, with 4 bases left in between. Germline loops: CDR1 MGHRA, CDR2 YSYEKL. The chain's CDR3 is CASSQGPYGYTF. The CDR3 nucleotides read TGCGCCAGCAGCCAAGGACCCTATGGCTACACCTTC.

The V and J genes are TRBV28 and TRBJ2-2; D is uncertain. The CDR3 contains 15 residues. In germline, CDR1 is MDHEN, CDR2 SYDVKM. V was shortened by 2 bases and J by 4 bases, with 11 bases between the two germline ends. This chain's CDR3 is CASSLQPVVTGELFF. The CDR3 DNA reads as TGTGCCAGCAGTTTACAGCCCGTGGTCACCGGGGAGCTGTTTTTT.

This chain joins TRBV9 and TRBJ2-3, with 9 bases that match TRBD2. CDR1 and CDR2 from the germline V gene are SGDLS and YYNGEE. V was pared by 4 bases and J by 4 bases, with 4 bases of the junction left unmatched. The CDR3 consists of 14 residues. The CDR3 DNA reads as TGTGCCAGCAGCAGCGGGAGGTTTGCAGATACGCAGTATTTT. Encoded protein: CASSSGRFADTQYF.

V is TRBV7-7 and J is TRBJ1-6; the D is unclear. The germline V gene has CDR1 SSHAT and CDR2 FNYEAQ (reference sequence). CDR3 size: 13 residues. V was trimmed by 2 bases and J by 7 bases, leaving 6 bases between them. The CDR3 sequence is CASSLQENSPLHF. CDR3 bases: TGTGCCAGCAGCTTACAGGAAAATTCACCCCTCCACTTT.

The chain couples TRBV19 to TRBJ2-2; 12 positions agree with TRBD2. Germline V CDR1 and CDR2: LNHDA, SQIVND (reference sequence). V was pared by 7 bases and J by 6 bases, with 3 bases of the junction left unmatched. The CDR3 contains 14 residues. The CDR3 sequence: CASTSGRAPGELFF. CDR3 in DNA: TGTGCCAGTACTAGCGGGAGGGCCCCCGGGGAGCTGTTTTTT.

The chain joins TRBV5-4 to TRBJ2-1, with TRBD2 identical over 12 bases. CDR1 and CDR2 from the germline V gene are SGHNT and YYREEE (reference sequence). V lost 4 bases and J lost 10; bases outside the gene matches: 6. This CDR3 has 14 residues. CDR3 loop: CASSDRTSGTEQFF. The CDR3 region has the DNA TGTGCCAGCAGCGATAGGACTAGCGGGACAGAGCAGTTCTTC.

This clone has only a few counts. The rearrangement links TRBV7-2 to TRBJ2-7; D may be TRBD1 (6 bases). The V gene's germline CDR1 is SGHTA and CDR2 FQGNSA. V shed 5 bases and J shed 1 base, with 15 bases lying between them. This CDR3 region has 15 residues. The CDR3: CASSLQQGPSYEQYF. CDR3 nucleotides: TGTGCCAGCAGCCTCCAACAGGGACCGTCCTACGAGCAGTACTTC. Looking up the rest from reference TRBV7-2 and TRBJ2-7 gives the full variable domain: GAGVSQSPSNKVTEKGKDVELRCDPISGHTALYWYRQSLGQGLEFLIYFQGNSAPDKSGLPSDRFSAERTGGSVSTLTIQRTQQEDSAVYLCASSLQQGPSYEQYFGPGTRLTVT.

V and J are TRBV10-3 and TRBJ2-2, with 10 positions matching TRBD1. Germline V CDR1 and CDR2: ENHRY, SYGVKD. With 10 bases clipped from V and 8 bases from J, the junction kept 7 bases outside the gene matches. This CDR3 contains 13 residues. The DNA of the CDR3 is TGTGCCACCGAGACAGGGGGCGAGGGGGAGCTGTTTTTT. Translating gives CATETGGEGELFF.

The chain joins TRBV19 to TRBJ1-1, with no clear D. The V end lost 1 base, the J end lost 1 base, and 7 bases lay between the germline ends. This CDR3 is 14 amino acids long. The V gene's germline CDR1 is LNHDA and CDR2 SQIVND (reference sequence). This CDR3 is CASSIARQNTEAFF. CDR3 DNA sequence: TGTGCCAGTAGTATAGCGAGGCAGAACACTGAAGCTTTCTTT.

The chain employs TRBV9 and TRBJ2-7, with D perhaps matching TRBD1 or TRBD2 (5 bases each). This CDR3 comprises 15 residues. The V end lost 4 bases, the J end lost 4 bases, and 18 bases lay between the germline ends. Germline assignment: CDR1 SGDLS and CDR2 YYNGEE. CDR3 nucleotide sequence: TGTGCCAGCAGCCCTGGGGACGGGATCTATTACGAGCAGTACTTC. Translating it yields CASSPGDGIYYEQYF.

This chain connects TRBV14 to TRBJ2-5; D might be TRBD1 (6 bases). CDR1 SGHDN and CDR2 FVKESK come from the germline V gene. The CDR3 extends over 14 amino acids. V dropped 5 bases and J dropped 4 bases, with 14 bases sitting between them. DNA of the CDR3: TGTGCCAGCAGCGCTGGACAGTTTCGAGAGACCCAGTACTTC. This sequence encodes CASSAGQFRETQYF.

This clone was recorded only once. The chain is built from TRBV9 and TRBJ2-7; possibly TRBD2 for D (6 bases). The CDR3 loop spans 15 amino acids. Germline V lookup: CDR1 SGDLS, CDR2 YYNGEE. V was shortened by 0 bases and J by 2 bases, with 12 bases between the two germline ends. DNA for the CDR3: TGTGCCAGCAGCGTAGTAGACGGAGGGACCTACGAGCAGTACTTC. Amino acids: CASSVVDGGTYEQYF.

This chain connects TRBV9 to TRBJ1-2; unclear D gene. The germline V and J ends were trimmed by 6 bases and 1 base, with 16 bases remaining between them. Germline CDR1 SGDLS, CDR2 YYNGEE. The CDR3 sequence is 15 residues long. The chain's CDR3 is CASTPGVTSNYGYTF. CDR3 nucleotide sequence: TGTGCCAGCACCCCGGGCGTCACGAGTAACTATGGCTACACCTTC.

The CDR3 reads CASSYGGGEQYF. Here the CDR3 DNA reads TGTGCCAGCAGTTACGGGGGCGGCGAGCAGTACTTC. The chain combines TRBV6-2 or TRBV6-3 with TRBJ2-7, with D tentatively TRBD1 (6 bases). Germline CDR1 is MNHEY and CDR2 is SVGEGT. The CDR3 is 12 amino acids. V lost 2 bases and J lost 6, with 8 bases in between.

This chain connects TRBV20-1 to TRBJ1-3; no definite D call. Germline CDR1 and CDR2: DFQATT and SNEGSKA (reference sequence). The V and J ends lost 6 bases and 4 bases respectively, with 7 bases between them. This CDR3 has 11 amino acids. As DNA, the CDR3 is TGCAGTGCCCCCTACGGAAACACCATATATTTT. Amino acid sequence: CSAPYGNTIYF.

The J gene is TRBJ1-1, the V gene TRBV6-5, with D possibly TRBD1 on 5 matching bases. V was clipped by 1 base and J by 5 bases, with 14 bases between them. The CDR3 has 15 residues. From germline, CDR1 is MNHEY and CDR2 SVGAGI. CDR3 loop: CASSYFGTTRTEAFF. As DNA, the CDR3 is TGTGCCAGCAGTTACTTCGGGACCACGAGGACTGAAGCTTTCTTT.

This chain links TRBV3-1 (or the pseudogene TRBV3-2) with TRBJ2-1; 10 nucleotides align to TRBD2. CDR1 LGHDT and CDR2 YNNKEL come from the germline V gene (reference sequence). The CDR3 is made up of 15 amino acids. V dropped 5 bases and J dropped 7; count of bases not matched to a gene: 8. CDR3 amino acids: CASSTSSGGDNEQFF. The CDR3 DNA follows: TGTGCCAGCAGCACTTCGAGCGGGGGGGATAATGAGCAGTTCTTC.

The chain recombines TRBV29-1 with TRBJ1-2; the D gene is possibly TRBD1 (5 bases). The V gene's germline CDR1 is SQVTM and CDR2 ANQGSEA. The CDR3 contains 13 residues. Trimming removed 4 bases at V and 0 bases at J, with 9 bases between. As DNA, the CDR3 is TGCAGCGTTGGGGACGGTGCTAACTATGGCTACACCTTC. Its protein is CSVGDGANYGYTF.

The chain links TRBV29-1 to TRBJ2-7, with D perhaps TRBD1 or TRBD2 (5 bases each). CDR3 length: 13 residues. Trimming took off 7 bases at V and 4 bases at J, with 17 bases between the two ends. Germline V gene sequence: CDR1 SQVTM, CDR2 ANQGSEA. The CDR3 spells CSGLSGTSYEQYF. Written as DNA, the CDR3 is TGCAGCGGGCTGTCCGGGACCTCTTACGAGCAGTACTTC.